A single sample gave rise to the 14 T cell receptor beta chains below, sequenced in a study of Tregs in tolerant kidney transplant recipients. Related graft donors supplied nonmyeloablative bone marrow transplants, and mixed chimerism was transient. The assay was immunoSEQ multiplex PCR, and TCRdb's table has in-frame clones only and misses some. This sample yields 65,000 to 85,000 clones, of which 90% to 95% are seen a single time; around 1.4% belongs to the top ten. Sequenced material: CD4+ T cells from blood (PBMCs), taken 24 months after the transplant. The receptors originated from a human patient who received a combined kidney and bone marrow transplant. Some T cells may originate from the graft donor.

V is TRBV11-1 and J is TRBJ1-2; 9 bases are shared with TRBD1. The V and J ends lost 7 bases and 1 base, in that order; junction bases with no gene match: 4. This CDR3 comprises 14 residues. CDR1 and CDR2 (germline): SGHAT, FQDESV (reference sequence). Written as DNA, the CDR3 is TGTGCCAGCACTCCGGGACAGGGTAACTATGGCTACACCTTC. Encoded protein: CASTPGQGNYGYTF.

CDR3 protein: CASSPQGASNQPQHF. The CDR3, as DNA: TGTGCCAGCTCACCACAGGGGGCGAGCAATCAGCCCCAGCATTTT. The chain recombines TRBV18 with TRBJ1-5, with 7 bases identical to TRBD1. The CDR3 consists of 15 residues. Losses at the gene ends were 1 base for V and 1 base for J; bases not matched to a gene: 1. CDR1 and CDR2 from the germline V gene are KGHSH and LQKENI.

This rearrangement joins TRBV7-8 to TRBJ2-5; 8 bases line up with TRBD1. CDR3 length: 15 amino acids. Losses at the gene ends were 5 bases for V and 2 bases for J; bases not matched to a gene: 7. CDR1 and CDR2 (germline): SGHVS, FQNEAQ. As DNA, the CDR3 is TGTGCCAGCAGCCATCAGGGACAGGCTCAAGAGACCCAGTACTTC. It specifies CASSHQGQAQETQYF.

The chain joins TRBV9 to TRBJ2-2; 9 bases are a match to TRBD2. CDR1 is SGDLS, CDR2 YYNGEE, per germline. Unmatched junction bases numbered 6, after V lost 2 bases and J lost 7 bases. The CDR3 is 15 amino acids. The CDR3 here is CASSVVAGGVGELFF. The DNA for the CDR3 is TGTGCCAGCAGCGTCGTGGCGGGAGGGGTCGGGGAGCTGTTTTTT.

CDR3 residues: CASTPTGGPYGYTF. The CDR3 DNA is TGTGCCAGCACCCCAACCGGGGGTCCCTATGGCTACACCTTC. V is TRBV7-2 and J is TRBJ1-2; maybe TRBD1 (5 bases). V lost 7 bases to trimming and J lost 4 bases, with 16 bases between them. CDR3 size: 14 residues. Germline V lookup: CDR1 SGHTA, CDR2 FQGNSA.

J is TRBJ1-2 and V is TRBV19, with TRBD1 matching over 8 bases. The CDR3 is 16 amino acids. Trimming at V came to 2 bases and at J to 8 bases, leaving 13 bases not matched to a gene. Germline CDR1 LNHDA, CDR2 SQIVND (reference sequence). CDR3 bases: TGTGCCAGTAGTATAAAGGACAGGGCTTACGCCAGGGGCTACACCTTC. Its protein product is CASSIKDRAYARGYTF.

The rearrangement links TRBV15 to TRBJ2-1, with 12 bases matching TRBD2. CDR3 size: 14 residues. J gave up 6 bases and V 8 bases, and 5 bases lay outside the gene matches. The germline CDR1 and CDR2 sequences are LNHNV and YYDKDF (reference sequence). CDR3 loop: CATETSGSSNEQFF. CDR3 coding DNA: TGTGCCACCGAGACTAGCGGGAGTAGCAATGAGCAGTTCTTC.

The V and J genes are TRBV19 and TRBJ2-5; 10 positions agree with TRBD2. TRBJ2-7 matches the DNA end more closely, so the J call is doubtful. Germline CDR1 reads LNHDA; CDR2 reads SQIVND (reference sequence). The CDR3 is 16 residues long. CDR3 sequence reads: CASSIALAGASYEQYF. The CDR3, as DNA: TGTGCCAGTAGTATAGCTCTAGCGGGGGCCTCCTACGAGCAGTACTTC.

The V call is TRBV5-1, the J call TRBJ1-1; D is possibly TRBD1 (5 bases). The CDR3 consists of 15 residues. Trimming left V 0 bases short and J 4 bases short, with 13 bases between. CDR1 is SGHRS, CDR2 YFSETQ, per germline. CDR3 sequence reads: CASSLGQGWSTEAFF. CDR3 nucleotide sequence: TGCGCCAGCAGCTTGGGGCAGGGTTGGAGCACTGAAGCTTTCTTT. The variable domain in full, completed from reference TRBV5-1 and TRBJ1-1, reads KAGVTQTPRYLIKTRGQQVTLSCSPISGHRSVSWYQQTPGQGLQFLFEYFSETQRNKGNFPGRFSGRQFSNSRSEMNVSTLELGDSALYLCASSLGQGWSTEAFFGQGTRLTVV.

The V gene is TRBV15, the J gene TRBJ2-4; TRBD1 agrees at 11 bases. The CDR3 length is 16 residues. With V trimmed by 1 base and J by 3 bases, 2 bases remained unmatched. Germline V CDR1 and CDR2: LNHNV, YYDKDF (reference sequence). The CDR3 DNA reads TGTGCCACCAGCAGAGTGGGACAGGGGGTCAAAAACATTCAGTACTTC. Its protein product is CATSRVGQGVKNIQYF. Full variable domain (outside the CDR3, taken from reference TRBV15 and TRBJ2-4): DAMVIQNPRYQVTQFGKPVTLSCSQTLNHNVMYWYQQKSSQAPKLLFHYYDKDFNNEADTPDNFQSRRPNTSFCFLDIRSPGLGDTAMYLCATSRVGQGVKNIQYFGAGTRLSVL.

The chain combines TRBV7-2 with TRBJ2-3, with TRBD1 matching 8 bases. V shed 1 base, J shed 1 base, and the junction held 13 bases outside the gene matches. This CDR3 is built from 19 residues. Looked up from germline, CDR1 is SGHTA and CDR2 is FQGNSA. The CDR3 is CASSLGIWFGGQGTDTQYF. As DNA, the CDR3 is TGTGCCAGCAGCTTAGGTATCTGGTTCGGGGGACAGGGCACAGATACGCAGTATTTT. The whole variable domain, filled in from reference TRBV7-2 and TRBJ2-3, reads GAGVSQSPSNKVTEKGKDVELRCDPISGHTALYWYRQSLGQGLEFLIYFQGNSAPDKSGLPSDRFSAERTGGSVSTLTIQRTQQEDSAVYLCASSLGIWFGGQGTDTQYFGPGTRLTVL.

The genes are TRBV10-3 and TRBJ1-2, with TRBD1 matching over 9 bases. The length of the CDR3 is 15 residues. V was pared by 3 bases and J by 6 bases, with 8 bases of the junction left unmatched. Germline V CDR1 and CDR2: ENHRY, SYGVKD. The CDR3 DNA reads TGTGCCATCAGTGAATGGGACAGGGTATACGATGGCTACACCTTC. Translation gives CAISEWDRVYDGYTF.

This chain joins TRBV6-5 and TRBJ2-7; the D gene is possibly TRBD2 (5 bases). With 3 bases removed from V and 7 bases from J, the gap between germline ends came to 22 bases. The CDR3 is 16 residues long. Germline V gene sequence: CDR1 MNHEY, CDR2 SVGAGI. Here the CDR3 DNA reads TGTGCCAGCAGTTATTCGGTGAGGGTCGGGGTTGGAGAGCAGTACTTC. Translation: CASSYSVRVGVGEQYF.

Written as DNA, the CDR3 is TGTGCCAGCAGCTTATTACCTTCCTCAACCGGGACAGGGGACCGAAACACCATATATTTT. Its protein product is CASSLLPSSTGTGDRNTIYF. The chain recombines TRBV7-6 with TRBJ1-3; 10 positions match TRBD1. Germline lookup yields CDR1 SGHVS and CDR2 FNYEAQ. Germline trimming cut 2 bases from V and 5 bases from J; bases unmatched to any gene: 18. The CDR3 sequence is 20 residues long.